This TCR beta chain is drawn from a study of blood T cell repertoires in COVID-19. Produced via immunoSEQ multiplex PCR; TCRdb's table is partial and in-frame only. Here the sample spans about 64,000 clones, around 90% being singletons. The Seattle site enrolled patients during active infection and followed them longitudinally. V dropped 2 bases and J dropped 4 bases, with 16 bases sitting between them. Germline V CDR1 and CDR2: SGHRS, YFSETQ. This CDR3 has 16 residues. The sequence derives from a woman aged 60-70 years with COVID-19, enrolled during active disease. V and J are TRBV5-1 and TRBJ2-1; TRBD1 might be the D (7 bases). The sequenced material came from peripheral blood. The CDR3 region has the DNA TGCGCCAGCAGCTTAAACACGGCAGGGGGGTACAATGAGCAGTTCTTC. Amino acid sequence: CASSLNTAGGYNEQFF.